This T cell receptor beta chain was found in a study of shared clonotypes between healthy human individuals. This clone appeared a few times. Assay: immunoSEQ multiplex PCR; the TCRdb copy retains only in-frame clones and omits some. The repertoire consists of 450,000 to 600,000 clones, with around three quarters occurring once and the leading ten covering approximately 12%. The germline V gene has CDR1 KGHSH and CDR2 LQKENI. The CDR3 runs to 14 residues. The V end was cut by 2 bases, the J end by 2 bases, with 9 bases between. The sequenced sample consisted of PBMCs. The rearrangement joins TRBV18 to TRBJ1-1, with D uncertain. The origin of this receptor is a middle-aged woman in good health. Some clones in this sample may be carry-over from other donors' samples. CDR3 sequence (DNA): TGTGCCAGCTCACCAGTGGGCGCAAACACTGAAGCTTTCTTT. Its translation: CASSPVGANTEAFF.